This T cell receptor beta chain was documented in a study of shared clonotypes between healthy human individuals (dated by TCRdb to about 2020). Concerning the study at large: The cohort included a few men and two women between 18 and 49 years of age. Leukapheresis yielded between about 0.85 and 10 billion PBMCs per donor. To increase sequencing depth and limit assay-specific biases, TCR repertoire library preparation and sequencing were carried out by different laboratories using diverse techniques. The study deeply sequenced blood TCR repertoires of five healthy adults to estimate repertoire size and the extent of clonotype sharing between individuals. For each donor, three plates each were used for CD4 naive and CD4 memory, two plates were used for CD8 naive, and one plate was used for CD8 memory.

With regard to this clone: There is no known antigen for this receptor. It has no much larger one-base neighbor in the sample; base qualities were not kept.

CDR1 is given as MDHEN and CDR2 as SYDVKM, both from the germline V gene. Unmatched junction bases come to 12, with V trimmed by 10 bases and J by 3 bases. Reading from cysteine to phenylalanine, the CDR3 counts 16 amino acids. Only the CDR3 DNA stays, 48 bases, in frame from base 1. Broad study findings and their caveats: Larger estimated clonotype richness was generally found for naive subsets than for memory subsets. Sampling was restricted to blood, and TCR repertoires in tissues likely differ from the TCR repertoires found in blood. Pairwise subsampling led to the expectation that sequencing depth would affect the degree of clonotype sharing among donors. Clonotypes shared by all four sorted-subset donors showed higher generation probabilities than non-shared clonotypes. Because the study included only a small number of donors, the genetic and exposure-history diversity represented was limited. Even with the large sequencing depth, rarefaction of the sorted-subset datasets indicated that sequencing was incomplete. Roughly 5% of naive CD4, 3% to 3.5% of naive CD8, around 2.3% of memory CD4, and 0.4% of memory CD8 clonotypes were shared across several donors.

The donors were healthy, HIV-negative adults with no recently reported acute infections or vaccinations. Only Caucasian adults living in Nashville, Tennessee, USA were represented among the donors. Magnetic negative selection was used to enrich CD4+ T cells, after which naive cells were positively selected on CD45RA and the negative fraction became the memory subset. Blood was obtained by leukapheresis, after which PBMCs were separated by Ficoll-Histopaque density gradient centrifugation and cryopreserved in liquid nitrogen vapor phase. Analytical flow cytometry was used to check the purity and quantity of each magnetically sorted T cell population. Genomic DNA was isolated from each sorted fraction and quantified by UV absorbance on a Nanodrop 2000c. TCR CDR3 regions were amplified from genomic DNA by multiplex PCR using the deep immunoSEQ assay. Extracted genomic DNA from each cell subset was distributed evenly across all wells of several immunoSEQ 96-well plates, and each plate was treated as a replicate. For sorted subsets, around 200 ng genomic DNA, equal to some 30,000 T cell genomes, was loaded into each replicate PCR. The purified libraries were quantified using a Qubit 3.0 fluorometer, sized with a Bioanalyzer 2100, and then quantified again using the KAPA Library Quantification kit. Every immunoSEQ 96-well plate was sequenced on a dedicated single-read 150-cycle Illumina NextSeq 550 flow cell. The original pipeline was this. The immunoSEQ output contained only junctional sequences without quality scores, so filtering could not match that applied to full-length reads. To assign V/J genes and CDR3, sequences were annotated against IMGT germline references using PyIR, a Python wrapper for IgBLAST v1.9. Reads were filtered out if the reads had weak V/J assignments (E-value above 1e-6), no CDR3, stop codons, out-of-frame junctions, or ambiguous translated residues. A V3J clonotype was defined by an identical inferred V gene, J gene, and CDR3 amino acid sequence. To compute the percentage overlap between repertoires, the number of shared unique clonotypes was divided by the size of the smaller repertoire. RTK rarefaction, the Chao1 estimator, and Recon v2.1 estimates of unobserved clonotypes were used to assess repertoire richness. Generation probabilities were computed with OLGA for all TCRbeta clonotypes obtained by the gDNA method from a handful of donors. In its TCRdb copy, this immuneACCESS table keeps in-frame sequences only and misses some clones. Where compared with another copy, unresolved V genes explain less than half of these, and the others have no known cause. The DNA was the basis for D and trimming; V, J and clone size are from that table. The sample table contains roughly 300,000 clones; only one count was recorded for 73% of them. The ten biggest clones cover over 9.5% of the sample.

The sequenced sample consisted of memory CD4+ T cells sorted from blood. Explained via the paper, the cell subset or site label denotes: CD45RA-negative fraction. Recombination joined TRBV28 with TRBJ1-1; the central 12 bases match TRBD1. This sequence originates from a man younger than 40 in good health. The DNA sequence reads TGTGCCACCTATGCCGGGGGGACAGGGGGCTACACTGAAGCTTTCTTT. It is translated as CATYAGGTGGYTEAFF.